Listed below are T cell receptor beta chains from one sample, sequenced in a study of cytomegalovirus exposure and HLA in healthy donors. The protocol was immunoSEQ multiplex PCR, while the TCRdb copy is restricted to in-frame clones and leaves out a portion. The data contain around 140,000 clones, 72% of them singletons. The material sequenced was PBMCs. The source of these receptors is a man aged 50 or older in good health and CMV-seropositive. The CDR3 runs from the conserved cysteine through the conserved F or W. The order of the fields is V gene, D gene, J gene, clone size, CDR3 DNA, CDR3 protein. D genes are given only for firm matches. The listing skips clone size in some rows; elsewhere it reads once, few, many or a size class.

V: TRBV5-5; D: .; J: TRBJ1-1; size: .; DNA: TGTGCCAGCAGCATGGGGCAGACTGAAGCTTTCTTT; CDR3: CASSMGQTEAFF
V: TRBV19; D: TRBD1; J: TRBJ1-6; size: .; DNA: TGTGCCAGTAGTATTGGGCCAATACAGGGGACTAGTTCCTATAATTCACCCCTCCACTTT; CDR3: CASSIGPIQGTSSYNSPLHF
V: TRBV2; D: .; J: TRBJ2-7; size: .; DNA: TGTGCCAGCAGTGAAGGATCAGGGGCCAAGTACGAGCAGTACTTC; CDR3: CASSEGSGAKYEQYF
V: TRBV19; D: TRBD1; J: TRBJ1-2; size: .; DNA: TGTGCCAGTAGACGGGACAGTCTAGACTATGGCTACACCTTC; CDR3: CASRRDSLDYGYTF
V: TRBV9; D: .; J: TRBJ1-2; size: .; DNA: TGTGCCAGCAGCGTAGTTGGCGGGAACTATGGCTACACCTTC; CDR3: CASSVVGGNYGYTF
V: TRBV6-1; D: TRBD1; J: TRBJ1-6; size: .; DNA: TGTGCCAGCAGCGAATCCCCGGGACAGCATTCACCCCTCCACTTT; CDR3: CASSESPGQHSPLHF
V: TRBV18; D: .; J: TRBJ2-2; size: .; DNA: TGTGCCAGCTCACCACCGGCAATCGGGGAGCTGTTTTTT; CDR3: CASSPPAIGELFF
V: TRBV7-3; D: TRBD2; J: TRBJ2-7; size: .; DNA: TGTGCCAGCAGCTTACACGCCAGGACTAGCGGGAGTTACGAGCAGTACTTC; CDR3: CASSLHARTSGSYEQYF
V: TRBV7-9; D: .; J: TRBJ1-1; size: many; DNA: TGTGCCAGCAGCTTAGGTGAAACAGTACATATGAACACTGAAGCTTTCTTT; CDR3: CASSLGETVHMNTEAFF
V: TRBV4-3; D: .; J: TRBJ1-4; size: .; DNA: TGCGCCAGCAGGGGGGGAGGGGGGAGCGCTAATGAAAAACTGTTTTTT; CDR3: CASRGGGGSANEKLFF
V: TRBV4-1; D: .; J: TRBJ2-7; size: .; DNA: TGCGCCAGCAGCCAAGACCGGGGGAGCTCCTACGAGCAGTACTTC; CDR3: CASSQDRGSSYEQYF
V: TRBV19; D: .; J: TRBJ1-1; size: .; DNA: TGTGCCAGTAGTACCAACAGGGTTCGGAACACTGAAGCTTTCTTT; CDR3: CASSTNRVRNTEAFF
V: TRBV11-3; D: .; J: TRBJ2-7; size: .; DNA: TGTGCCAGCAGCTTAGATTCACAAGACGAGCAGTACTTC; CDR3: CASSLDSQDEQYF
V: TRBV7-2; D: TRBD1; J: TRBJ1-2; size: .; DNA: TGTGCCAGCAGCACCTATACAGGGGGCGCTGATGGCTACACCTTC; CDR3: CASSTYTGGADGYTF
V: TRBV6-6; D: TRBD1; J: TRBJ1-1; size: once; DNA: TGTGCCAGCAGGAGCGGACAGGGACGGACTGAAGCTTTCTTT; CDR3: CASRSGQGRTEAFF
V: TRBV5-1; D: TRBD1; J: TRBJ1-2; size: few; DNA: TGTGCCAGCAGCCCAACGACAGGGACAGTTGATGGCTACACCTTC; CDR3: CASSPTTGTVDGYTF
V: TRBV7-8; D: .; J: TRBJ1-6; size: .; DNA: TGTGCCAGCAGCTTAGTGGGGGGTGGGTCACCCCTCCACTTT; CDR3: CASSLVGGGSPLHF
V: TRBV12-5; D: TRBD2; J: TRBJ2-3; size: .; DNA: TGTGCTAGTGGTCCGGGACTAGCGGGAGTAGGGGATACGCAGTATTTT; CDR3: CASGPGLAGVGDTQYF
V: TRBV5-4; D: TRBD1; J: TRBJ2-7; size: .; DNA: TGTGCCAGCAGACCCGGGACAGGGGCCTACGAGCAGTACTTC; CDR3: CASRPGTGAYEQYF
V: TRBV2; D: .; J: TRBJ1-1; size: .; DNA: TGTGCCAGCAGTTCAAGGGGGAAGGCTGAAGCTTTCTTT; CDR3: CASSSRGKAEAFF
V: TRBV27; D: .; J: TRBJ1-2; size: few; DNA: TGTGCCAGCAGTTCAGGCCGGACAGCCTTCTATGGCTACACCTTC; CDR3: CASSSGRTAFYGYTF
V: TRBV19; D: TRBD2; J: TRBJ2-2; size: few; DNA: TGTGCCAGTAGTATAGGGACTAGCGCCGGGGAGCTGTTTTTT; CDR3: CASSIGTSAGELFF
V: TRBV7-9; D: .; J: TRBJ2-7; size: .; DNA: TGTGCCAGCAGCTTACTGGGCGCGAACTACGAGCAGTACTTC; CDR3: CASSLLGANYEQYF
V: TRBV2; D: .; J: TRBJ2-5; size: few; DNA: TGTGCCAGCAGGCGCGAGACCCAGTACTTC; CDR3: CASRRETQYF
V: TRBV5-4; D: .; J: TRBJ1-2; size: once; DNA: TGTGCCAGCAGCACACAGGGATCCCACACCTTC; CDR3: CASSTQGSHTF
V: TRBV25-1; D: .; J: TRBJ1-2; size: .; DNA: TGTGCCAGCAAGCGGGGAGTAGTCTACACCTTC; CDR3: CASKRGVVYTF
V: TRBV6-1; D: .; J: TRBJ1-5; size: .; DNA: TGTGCCAGCAGTGGACTGAGCGATCAGCCCCAGCATTTT; CDR3: CASSGLSDQPQHF
V: TRBV18; D: .; J: TRBJ1-1; size: .; DNA: TGTGCCAGCTCACGACTGGACAGATTCATGAACACTGAAGCTTTCTTT; CDR3: CASSRLDRFMNTEAFF
V: TRBV7-9; D: TRBD1; J: TRBJ2-2; size: .; DNA: TGTGCCAGCAGCCACCCGGGACAGGGAGGCACCGGGGAGCTGTTTTTT; CDR3: CASSHPGQGGTGELFF
V: TRBV9; D: .; J: TRBJ1-1; size: .; DNA: TGTGCCAGCAGCGTACTAGGGGCAGAAGGTGAAGCTTTCTTT; CDR3: CASSVLGAEGEAFF
V: TRBV11-2; D: .; J: TRBJ1-1; size: few; DNA: TGTGCCAGCAGGCTAAATTTGAACACTGAAGCTTTCTTT; CDR3: CASRLNLNTEAFF
V: TRBV6-1; D: TRBD1; J: TRBJ2-7; size: .; DNA: TGTGCCAGCAGTTGGGACAGGGGGCGCGAGCAGTACTTC; CDR3: CASSWDRGREQYF
V: TRBV27; D: TRBD1; J: TRBJ1-2; size: .; DNA: TGTGCCAGCAGTTCAACAGGGGGCTCCGGCTATGGCTACACCTTC; CDR3: CASSSTGGSGYGYTF
V: TRBV19; D: .; J: TRBJ2-1; size: .; DNA: TGTGCCAGTAGCCCCTTATTGGCAGACTACAATGAGCAGTTCTTC; CDR3: CASSPLLADYNEQFF
V: TRBV18; D: TRBD1; J: TRBJ1-1; size: few; DNA: TGTGCCAGCTCACCCCGGGACAGTCGAGTGAACACTGAAGCTTTCTTT; CDR3: CASSPRDSRVNTEAFF
V: TRBV7-2; D: TRBD2; J: TRBJ2-1; size: .; DNA: TGTGCCAGCAGCTTACCTACTAGCGGGGGGCAGTTCTTC; CDR3: CASSLPTSGGQFF
V: TRBV21-1; D: .; J: TRBJ1-1; size: .; DNA: TGTGCCAGCAGCGTTTTAGACATTGAAGCTTTCTTT; CDR3: CASSVLDIEAFF
V: TRBV29-1; D: .; J: TRBJ2-7; size: .; DNA: TGCAGCGTAGGCAGGGGTGAGCAGTACTTC; CDR3: CSVGRGEQYF
V: TRBV6-5; D: .; J: TRBJ1-1; size: .; DNA: TGTGCCAGCAGTTACACCCAGCGGGGGGCGGGCACTGAAGCTTTCTTT; CDR3: CASSYTQRGAGTEAFF
V: TRBV11-2; D: .; J: TRBJ1-1; size: once; DNA: TGTGCCAGCAGCTTAACAGGAACTAACACTGAAGCTTTCTTT; CDR3: CASSLTGTNTEAFF